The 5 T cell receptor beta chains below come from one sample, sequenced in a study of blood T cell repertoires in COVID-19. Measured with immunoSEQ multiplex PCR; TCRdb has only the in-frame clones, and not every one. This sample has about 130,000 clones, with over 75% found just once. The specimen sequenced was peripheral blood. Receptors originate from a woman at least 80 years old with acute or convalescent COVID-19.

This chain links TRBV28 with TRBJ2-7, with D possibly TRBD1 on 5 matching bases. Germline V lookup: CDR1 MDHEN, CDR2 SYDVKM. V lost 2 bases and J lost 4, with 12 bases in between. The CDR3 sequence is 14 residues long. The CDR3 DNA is TGTGCCAGCAGTTTAGGGGCAGGGCATTACGAGCAGTACGTC. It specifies CASSLGAGHYEQYV.

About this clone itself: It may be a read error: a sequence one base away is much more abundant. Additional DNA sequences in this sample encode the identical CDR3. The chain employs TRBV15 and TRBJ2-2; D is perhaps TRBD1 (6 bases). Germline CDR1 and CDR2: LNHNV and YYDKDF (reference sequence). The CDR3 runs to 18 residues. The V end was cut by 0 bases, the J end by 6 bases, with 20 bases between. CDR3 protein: CATSREPLQGMGAGELFF. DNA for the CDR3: TGTGCCACCAGCAGAGAGCCTCTTCAGGGGATGGGGGCCGGGGAGCTGTTTTTT.

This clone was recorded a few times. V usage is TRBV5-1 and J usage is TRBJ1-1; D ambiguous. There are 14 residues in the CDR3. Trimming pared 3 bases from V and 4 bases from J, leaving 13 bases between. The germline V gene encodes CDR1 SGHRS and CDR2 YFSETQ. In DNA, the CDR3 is TGCGCCAGCAGCTCAACAGCCACCACCACTGAAGCTTTCTTT. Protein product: CASSSTATTTEAFF.

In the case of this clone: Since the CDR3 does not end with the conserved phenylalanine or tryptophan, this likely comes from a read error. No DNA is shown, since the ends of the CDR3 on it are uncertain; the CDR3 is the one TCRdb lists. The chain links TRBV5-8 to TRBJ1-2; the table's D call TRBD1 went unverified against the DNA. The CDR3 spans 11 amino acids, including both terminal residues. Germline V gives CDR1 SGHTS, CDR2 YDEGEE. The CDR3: CASSLGTGIRY.

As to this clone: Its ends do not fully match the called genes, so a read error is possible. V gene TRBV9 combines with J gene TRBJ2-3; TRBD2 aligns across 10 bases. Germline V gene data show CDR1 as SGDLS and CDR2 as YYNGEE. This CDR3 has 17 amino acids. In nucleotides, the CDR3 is TGTGCCAGCAGCGTTTGGCCGGCTAGCGGGGGATCAGAGACGCAGTATTTT. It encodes CASSVWPASGGSETQYF.